Shown below are 23 T cell receptor beta chains from a single sample sequenced in a study of cytomegalovirus exposure and HLA in healthy donors. PCR primers comprised 60 Vbeta and 13 Jbeta primers. Profiling relied on immunoSEQ multiplex PCR, and the TCRdb table lists in-frame clones only, not all of them. Of approximately 100,000 clones in the sample, around three quarters were seen once. The specimen was PBMCs. Receptors originate from a human donor in good health.

The V gene is TRBV6-6, the J gene TRBJ1-6; 8 bases are a match to TRBD1. V gave up 7 bases and J gave up 5 bases; unmatched junction bases: 7. This CDR3 has 15 residues. Per the germline V gene, CDR1 is MNHNY and CDR2 is SVGAGI (reference sequence). The CDR3 DNA follows: TGTGCCAGCACGATTCAGGGGGCTGATAATTCACCCCTCCACTTT. Encoded protein: CASTIQGADNSPLHF.

J is TRBJ2-1 and V is TRBV11-1, with D tentatively TRBD2 (5 bases). The CDR3 sequence is 16 residues long. Germline V gene lookup returns CDR1 SGHAT and CDR2 FQDESV (reference sequence). Trimming left V 1 base short and J 0 bases short, with 10 bases between. The CDR3 sequence: CASSLDEGSSYNEQFF. DNA of the CDR3: TGTGCCAGCAGCTTAGATGAGGGAAGCTCCTACAATGAGCAGTTCTTC. Full variable domain (rest looked up from reference TRBV11-1 and TRBJ2-1): EAEVAQSPRYKITEKSQAVAFWCDPISGHATLYWYRQILGQGPELLVQFQDESVVDDSQLPKDRFSAERLKGVDSTLKIQPAELGDSAMYLCASSLDEGSSYNEQFFGPGTRLTVL.

The chain uses TRBV2 and TRBJ1-1; D is ambiguous. The CDR3 totals 14 residues. Trimming stripped 6 bases from V and 2 bases from J, with 13 bases between. Germline CDR1 reads SNHLY; CDR2 reads FYNNEI. This chain's CDR3 is CASSPSLRNTEAFF. CDR3 DNA: TGTGCCAGCAGCCCTTCCCTGAGAAACACTGAAGCTTTCTTT.

V gene TRBV7-9 combines with J gene TRBJ2-5; TRBD2 is a possible D gene (6 bases). The CDR3 covers 17 residues. The germline CDR1 and CDR2 sequences are SEHNR and FQNEAQ (reference sequence). V was trimmed by 6 bases and J by 0 bases, leaving 20 bases between them. This CDR3 reads CASSSGQQSKYQETQYF. In nucleotides, the CDR3 is TGTGCCAGCAGTAGCGGCCAGCAATCGAAGTACCAAGAGACCCAGTACTTC.

The V and J genes are TRBV6-4 and TRBJ2-5; TRBD2 aligns across 14 bases. This CDR3 spans 15 amino acids. Germline CDR1 reads MRHNA; CDR2 reads SNTAGT. V dropped 4 bases and J dropped 5; count of bases not matched to a gene: 3. In nucleotides, the CDR3 is TGTGCCAGCAGTGCCGGGACTAGCGGGAGCGAGACCCAGTACTTC. This translates into CASSAGTSGSETQYF.

The genes are TRBV29-1 and TRBJ2-3; 7 nucleotides match TRBD2. Trimming removed 4 bases from V and 4 bases from J; junction bases left unmatched: 8. This CDR3 has 14 residues. Per germline, CDR1 SQVTM and CDR2 ANQGSEA. In nucleotides, the CDR3 is TGCAGCGTTGGGGGCGGGAGAGGGGCAGATACGCAGTATTTT. This gives the protein CSVGGGRGADTQYF.

The rearrangement links TRBV28 to TRBJ1-2; D possibly corresponds to TRBD1 (6 bases). With 3 bases removed from V and 6 bases from J, the gap between germline ends came to 14 bases. CDR1 MDHEN and CDR2 SYDVKM come from the germline V gene. The CDR3 has 14 residues. The CDR3 nucleotides read TGTGCCAGCAGTTTTGGGCAGGGGAATAATGGCTACACCTTC. The encoded protein is CASSFGQGNNGYTF.

The rearrangement links TRBV6-6 to TRBJ2-1, with 9 positions matching TRBD2. J lost 9 bases, V lost 2 bases, and 5 bases had no gene match. Looked up from germline, CDR1 is MNHNY and CDR2 is SVGAGI (reference sequence). This CDR3 is 14 amino acids long. The CDR3, as DNA: TGTGCCAGCAGTTACGCGATTAGCGGGGGTGAGCAGTTCTTC. This translates into CASSYAISGGEQFF.

This clone has more than one count but fewer than ten. The chain carries TRBV29-1 and TRBJ1-5; weak D call: TRBD1 (5 bases). This CDR3 region has 13 residues. The germline gives CDR1 SQVTM, CDR2 ANQGSEA. Trimming removed 5 bases from V and 4 bases from J, with 12 bases in between. CDR3 bases: TGCAGCGTTTCGGGAGGGACTAATCAGCCCCAGCATTTT. This gives the protein CSVSGGTNQPQHF.

V usage is TRBV28 and J usage is TRBJ2-7; a weak D match, TRBD1 (6 bases). Germline loops: CDR1 MDHEN, CDR2 SYDVKM. The CDR3 runs to 13 residues. V was pared by 4 bases and J by 2 bases, with 9 bases between. The CDR3 DNA sequence: TGTGCCAGCAGTTCACGGGACACCTACGAGCAGTACTTC. Protein product: CASSSRDTYEQYF.

This clone was detected only a few times. The gene calls are TRBV6-5 and TRBJ2-1; D unresolved. The V end lost 2 bases, the J end lost 8 bases, and 10 bases lay between the germline ends. This CDR3 region has 13 residues. Germline V CDR1 and CDR2: MNHEY, SVGAGI. CDR3 in amino acids: CASSYERRDEQFF. Here the CDR3 DNA reads TGTGCCAGCAGTTACGAGAGACGGGATGAGCAGTTCTTC.

The chain combines TRBV6-6 with TRBJ1-2; 7 positions match TRBD1. The junction had 6 bases not matched to a gene; V was cut back by 6 bases and J by 8 bases. This CDR3 has 12 residues. Germline CDR1 MNHNY, CDR2 SVGAGI (reference sequence). Here the CDR3 DNA reads TGTGCCAGCAGCATGGCGACAGGGGGCTACACCTTC. Translated, it gives CASSMATGGYTF.

The chain combines TRBV5-6 with TRBJ1-1; 8 nucleotides match TRBD1. CDR3 length: 15 residues. The germline CDR1 and CDR2 sequences are SGHDT and YYEEEE. V gave up 6 bases and J gave up 3 bases; unmatched junction bases: 10. DNA for the CDR3: TGTGCCAGCAACCCGACAGGGGCTTGGGACACTGAAGCTTTCTTT. It encodes CASNPTGAWDTEAFF.

The genes are TRBV10-3 and TRBJ2-5; 9 nucleotides agree with TRBD1. V lost 4 bases and J lost 9; bases outside the gene matches: 12. Per germline, CDR1 ENHRY and CDR2 SYGVKD. This CDR3 is built from 15 residues. The CDR3 protein is CAISGRGTGPEAQYF. Here the CDR3 DNA reads TGTGCCATCAGTGGGAGAGGGACAGGGCCGGAGGCCCAGTACTTC.

The chain has TRBV19 and TRBJ1-1; D remains ambiguous. Germline values: CDR1 LNHDA, CDR2 SQIVND (reference sequence). Deletions cut 9 bases from V and 0 bases from J, with 17 bases between. The CDR3 is made up of 15 amino acids. The CDR3 region has the DNA TGTGCCAGAACCCATGGAGCAACCATGAACACTGAAGCTTTCTTT. It specifies CARTHGATMNTEAFF.

On this clone itself: The sample holds other DNA sequences that translate to the same CDR3. The chain has TRBV5-1 and TRBJ2-7; D not resolved. Trimming stripped 0 bases from V and 0 bases from J, with 7 bases between. The CDR3 has 14 residues. Germline V gives CDR1 SGHRS, CDR2 YFSETQ. In DNA form, the CDR3 reads TGCGCCAGCAGCTTGGTTGCCGGCTCCTACGAGCAGTACTTC. Its protein product is CASSLVAGSYEQYF.

V usage is TRBV5-4 and J usage is TRBJ2-2, with TRBD2 matching 7 bases. The CDR3 totals 16 residues. Germline CDR1 and CDR2: SGHNT and YYREEE (reference sequence). V dropped 4 bases and J dropped 5; count of bases not matched to a gene: 11. CDR3 residues: CASSPQGGLGTGELFF. CDR3 coding DNA: TGTGCCAGCAGCCCCCAGGGAGGGTTGGGTACCGGGGAGCTGTTTTTT.

The gene calls are TRBV6-6 and TRBJ2-2; TRBD1 matches at 7 bases. V trimming: 5 bases; J trimming: 7 bases; junction bases outside the gene matches: 4. Germline assignment: CDR1 MNHNY and CDR2 SVGAGI (reference sequence). The CDR3 is 13 amino acids. Here the CDR3 reads CASSPDRVGELFF. CDR3 DNA: TGTGCCAGCAGTCCTGACAGGGTCGGGGAGCTGTTTTTT.

The CDR3 here is CASSFPGGADTQYF. The CDR3 DNA sequence: TGTGCCAGCAGTTTTCCGGGAGGGGCGGATACGCAGTATTTT. This chain connects TRBV6-6 to TRBJ2-3, with 8 bases lining up with TRBD2. V shed 4 bases and J 6 bases; nucleotides not matched to a gene: 6. This CDR3 has 14 amino acids. Germline CDR1 MNHNY, CDR2 SVGAGI (reference sequence).

The CDR3, as DNA: TGCAGCGTTCTTACCGGGACAGGGAACGTTGGCAATCAGCCCCAGCATTTT. Its translation is CSVLTGTGNVGNQPQHF. V is TRBV29-1 and J is TRBJ1-5; TRBD1 matches 9 bases. This CDR3 contains 17 residues. CDR1 is SQVTM, CDR2 ANQGSEA, per germline. The trim removed 5 bases at V and 2 bases at J, leaving 13 bases unmatched.

This clone has a handful of counts. The chain recombines TRBV9 with TRBJ1-1; tentative D call: TRBD1 (6 bases). V dropped 3 bases and J dropped 8 bases, with 17 bases sitting between them. The CDR3 sequence is 14 residues long. Germline assignment: CDR1 SGDLS and CDR2 YYNGEE. In DNA form, the CDR3 reads TGTGCCAGCAGCGGGGGACAACCGACGAGCGAAGCTTTCTTT. Translated: CASSGGQPTSEAFF.

This chain links TRBV5-1 with TRBJ2-7; 8 nucleotides line up with TRBD1. Germline assignment: CDR1 SGHRS and CDR2 YFSETQ. CDR3 length: 13 amino acids. The junction had 5 bases not matched to a gene; V was cut back by 4 bases and J by 5 bases. As DNA, the CDR3 is TGCGCCAGCAGCCCAGGGGGCTTACACGAGCAGTACTTC. Amino acid sequence: CASSPGGLHEQYF.

This rearrangement joins TRBV18 to TRBJ1-2; possible D gene TRBD1, 6 bases. The CDR3 contains 15 residues. CDR1 KGHSH and CDR2 LQKENI come from the germline V gene. V was pared by 5 bases and J by 8 bases, with 21 bases between. DNA of the CDR3: TGTGCCAGCTCATATCGGACAGCCGGGCGGAGCGGCTACACCTTC. Encoded protein: CASSYRTAGRSGYTF.